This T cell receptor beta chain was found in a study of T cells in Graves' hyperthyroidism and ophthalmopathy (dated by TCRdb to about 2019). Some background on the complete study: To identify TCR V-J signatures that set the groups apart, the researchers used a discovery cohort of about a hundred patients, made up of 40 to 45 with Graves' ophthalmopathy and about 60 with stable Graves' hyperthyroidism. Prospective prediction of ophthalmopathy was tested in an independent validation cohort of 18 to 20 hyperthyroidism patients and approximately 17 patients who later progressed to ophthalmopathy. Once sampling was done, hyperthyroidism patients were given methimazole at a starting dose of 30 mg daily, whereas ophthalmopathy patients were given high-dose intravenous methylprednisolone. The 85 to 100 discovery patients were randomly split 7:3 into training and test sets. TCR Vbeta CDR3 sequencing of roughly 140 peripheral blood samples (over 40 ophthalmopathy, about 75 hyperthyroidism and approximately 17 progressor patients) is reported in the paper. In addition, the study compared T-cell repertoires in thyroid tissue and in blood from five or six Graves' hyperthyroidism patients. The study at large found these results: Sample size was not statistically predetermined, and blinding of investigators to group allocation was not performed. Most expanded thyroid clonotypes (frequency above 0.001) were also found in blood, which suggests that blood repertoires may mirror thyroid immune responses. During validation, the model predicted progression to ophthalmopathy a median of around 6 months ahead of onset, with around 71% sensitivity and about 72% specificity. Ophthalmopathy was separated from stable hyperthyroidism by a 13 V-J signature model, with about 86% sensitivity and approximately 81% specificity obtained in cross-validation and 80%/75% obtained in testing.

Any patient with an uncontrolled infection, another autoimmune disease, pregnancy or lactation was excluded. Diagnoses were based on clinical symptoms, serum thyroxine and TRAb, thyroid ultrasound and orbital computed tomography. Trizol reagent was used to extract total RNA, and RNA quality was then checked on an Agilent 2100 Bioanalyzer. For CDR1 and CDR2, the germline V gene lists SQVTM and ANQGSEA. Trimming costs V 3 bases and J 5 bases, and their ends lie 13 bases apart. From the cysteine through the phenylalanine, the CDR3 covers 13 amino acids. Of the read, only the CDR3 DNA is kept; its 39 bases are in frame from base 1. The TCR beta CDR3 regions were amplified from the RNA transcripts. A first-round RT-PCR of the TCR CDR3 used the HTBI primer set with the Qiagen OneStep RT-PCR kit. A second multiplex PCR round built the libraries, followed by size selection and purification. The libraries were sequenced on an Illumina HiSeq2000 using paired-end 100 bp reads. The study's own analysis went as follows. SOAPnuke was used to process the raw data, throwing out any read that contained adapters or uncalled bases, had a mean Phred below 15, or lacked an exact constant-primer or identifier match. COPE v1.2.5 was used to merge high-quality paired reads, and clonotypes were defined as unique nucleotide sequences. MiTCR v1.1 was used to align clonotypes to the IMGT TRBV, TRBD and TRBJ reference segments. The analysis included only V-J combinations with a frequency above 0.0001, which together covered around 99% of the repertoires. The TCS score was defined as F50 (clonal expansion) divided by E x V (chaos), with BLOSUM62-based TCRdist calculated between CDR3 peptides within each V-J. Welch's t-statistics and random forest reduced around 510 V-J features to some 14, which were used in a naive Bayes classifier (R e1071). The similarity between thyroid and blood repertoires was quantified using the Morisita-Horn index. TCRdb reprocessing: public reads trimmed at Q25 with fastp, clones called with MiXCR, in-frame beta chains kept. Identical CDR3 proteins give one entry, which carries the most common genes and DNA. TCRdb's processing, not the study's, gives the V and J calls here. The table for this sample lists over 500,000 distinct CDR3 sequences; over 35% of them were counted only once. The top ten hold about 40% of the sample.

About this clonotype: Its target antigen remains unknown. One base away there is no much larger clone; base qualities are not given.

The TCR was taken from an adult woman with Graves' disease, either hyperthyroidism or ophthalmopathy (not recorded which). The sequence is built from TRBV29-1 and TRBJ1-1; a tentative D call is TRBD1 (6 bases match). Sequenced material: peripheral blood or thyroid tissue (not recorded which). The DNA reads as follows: TGCAGCGTTGACGTTTGGCAGGGGACTGAAGCTTTCTTT. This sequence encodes CSVDVWQGTEAFF.